The 14 T cell receptor beta chains listed next were all sequenced from one sample in a study of T cell repertoires in cytomegalovirus infection. TCRdb fed the reads into MiXCR, producing one record per CDR3 protein. This sample has about 830,000 distinct CDR3 sequences, with about 31% found just once. These TCRs' antigens remain unknown. This specimen was cultured CD8+ T cells from PBMCs, taken from culture after CMV antigen stimulation. The receptors come from a human donor in good health (CMV status not recorded). Some clones in this sample may be carry-over from other donors' samples.

This clonotype was observed a few times. V gene TRBV7-3 combines with J gene TRBJ1-1, with D uncertain. This CDR3 has 13 amino acids. With 5 bases removed from V and 0 bases from J, the gap between germline ends came to 7 bases. The germline CDR1 and CDR2 sequences are SGHTA and FQGTGA. The CDR3: CASSHLMNTEAFF. The CDR3 DNA is TGTGCCAGCAGCCATCTAATGAACACTGAAGCTTTCTTT.

The chain employs TRBV5-6 and TRBJ2-2, with TRBD1 matching 9 bases. The germline V gene encodes CDR1 SGHDT and CDR2 YYEEEE. V was clipped by 0 bases and J by 3 bases; unmatched bases: 6. The CDR3 is 17 amino acids. CDR3 protein: CASSLDTGTGYTGELFF. The CDR3 nucleotides are TGTGCCAGCAGCTTGGATACTGGGACAGGGTACACCGGGGAGCTGTTTTTT.

This clonotype was detected a few times. This chain joins TRBV13 and TRBJ2-5; TRBD1 matches at 7 bases. The V and J ends lost 3 bases and 5 bases, in that order; junction bases with no gene match: 3. There are 13 residues in the CDR3. The germline V gene encodes CDR1 PRHDT and CDR2 FYEKMQ (reference sequence). CDR3 residues: CASSLKGAETQYF. In nucleotides, the CDR3 is TGTGCCAGCAGCTTGAAGGGGGCGGAGACCCAGTACTTC.

To note about this clonotype: At one boundary the junction diverges from the germline segment, which might be a read error. The J gene is TRBJ1-5, the V gene TRBV19, with unresolved D. CDR1 is LNHDA, CDR2 SQIVND, per germline (reference sequence). The CDR3 covers 14 residues. CDR3 nucleotide sequence: TGTACCAGCCACCGGACTGGCACGAATCAGCCCCAGCATTTT. This encodes CTSHRTGTNQPQHF.

This clonotype occurred many times. The rearrangement links TRBV7-2 to TRBJ1-1; possibly TRBD1 for D (5 bases). CDR3 length: 12 residues. The V gene lost 1 base and the J gene lost 7 bases, with 7 bases spanning the gap. Germline-derived CDR1 and CDR2 are SGHTA and FQGNSA. The CDR3 region is CASSLVQVEAFF. CDR3 DNA: TGTGCCAGCAGCTTAGTACAGGTTGAAGCTTTCTTT.

The chain is built from TRBV7-9 and TRBJ1-6, with 11 nucleotides matching TRBD1. The J segment lost 7 bases and the V segment lost 1 base, leaving 15 bases of the junction unmatched. The CDR3 sequence is 20 residues long. Germline V gene data show CDR1 as SEHNR and CDR2 as FQNEAQ (reference sequence). The CDR3 DNA reads TGTGCCAGCAGCTTAGTATATACGGACAGGGGGCGCGTAGACAATTCACCCCTCCACTTT. It translates to CASSLVYTDRGRVDNSPLHF.

The V and J genes are TRBV4-1 and TRBJ1-5, with unresolved D. This CDR3 is 15 amino acids long. Germline loops: CDR1 MGHRA, CDR2 YSYEKL. Trimming pared 0 bases from V and 5 bases from J, leaving 11 bases between. The CDR3: CASSQDSRFDQPQHF. The CDR3 bases are TGCGCCAGCAGCCAAGATTCTCGGTTTGATCAGCCCCAGCATTTT.

The chain employs TRBV27 and TRBJ2-1; D may be TRBD1 (8 bases). V was pared by 0 bases and J by 6 bases, with 18 bases between. CDR1 is MNHEY and CDR2 is SMNVEV in the germline V gene (reference sequence). The CDR3 extends over 17 amino acids. The DNA for the CDR3 is TGTGCCAGCAGTTTATCCACAGGGGGGACTATAATCAATGAGCAGTTCTTC. Protein: CASSLSTGGTIINEQFF.

This clonotype has a count of ten or more. V gene TRBV12-3 or TRBV12-4 combines with J gene TRBJ2-1; 15 nucleotides line up with TRBD2. This CDR3 is 16 amino acids long. The V gene end was trimmed by 6 bases and the J gene end by 8 bases; junction bases not matched to a gene: 8. CDR3 protein: CASSSRTSGGAYEQFF. The DNA for the CDR3 is TGTGCCAGCAGCAGTCGGACTAGCGGGGGGGCCTATGAGCAGTTCTTC.

This clonotype has just a few counts. The chain is built from TRBV12-5 and TRBJ1-6; 10 nucleotides line up with TRBD1. With V trimmed by 6 bases and J by 2 bases, 7 bases remained unmatched. Germline V gene sequence: CDR1 LGHNT, CDR2 FRNRAP. The CDR3 covers 17 residues. The CDR3 bases are TGTGCTAGTGGAACCGGGACAGGGGCGACCTATAATTCACCCCTCCACTTT. Translated, it gives CASGTGTGATYNSPLHF.

V gene TRBV27 combines with J gene TRBJ2-1; unclear D gene. Germline CDR1 reads MNHEY; CDR2 reads SMNVEV (reference sequence). Trimming cost V 2 bases and J 1 base, with 18 bases left between them. The CDR3 has 18 amino acids. This CDR3 is CASSLPGGLTGSYNEQFF. CDR3 nucleotide sequence: TGTGCCAGCAGTTTACCCGGCGGCCTTACGGGTTCCTACAATGAGCAGTTCTTC.

This chain links TRBV4-3 with TRBJ2-3; either TRBD1 or TRBD2 may supply D (6 bases each). Trimming removed 5 bases from V and 3 bases from J, with 24 bases in between. The germline gives CDR1 LGHNA, CDR2 YSLEER. The CDR3 runs 18 residues. The CDR3 region is CASSSEGGPIRSTDTQYF. CDR3 DNA: TGCGCCAGCAGCTCGGAGGGGGGCCCTATCCGTAGTACAGATACGCAGTATTTT.

This clonotype turned up a few times. V usage is TRBV7-9 and J usage is TRBJ2-2; 8 nucleotides match TRBD1. Losses at the gene ends were 5 bases for V and 7 bases for J; bases not matched to a gene: 9. This CDR3 has 15 amino acids. Per the germline V gene, CDR1 is SEHNR and CDR2 is FQNEAQ (reference sequence). CDR3 DNA sequence: TGTGCCAGCAGCGATACCGGGACAGGTTACGGGGAGCTGTTTTTT. Its protein product is CASSDTGTGYGELFF.

The gene calls are TRBV4-3 and TRBJ1-4; TRBD1 agrees at 10 bases. Trimming removed 4 bases from V and 11 bases from J; junction bases left unmatched: 10. Per the germline V gene, CDR1 is LGHNA and CDR2 is YSLEER. The CDR3 length is 15 residues. CDR3 DNA: TGCGCCAGCAGCCTATATGGGACAGGGGAGGGGAAACTGTTTTTT. Its translation is CASSLYGTGEGKLFF.